These T cell receptor beta chains were read from a single sample in a study of blood T cell repertoires in COVID-19. Clones were sequenced by immunoSEQ multiplex PCR, and TCRdb holds only the in-frame ones, with some missing. The data contain 400,000 to 500,000 clones, approximately 88% of them singletons. Specimen: PBMCs or T cells enriched from blood (not recorded which). The receptor source for this set is a woman between 35 and 50 years old who had recovered from COVID-19. The CDR3 runs from the conserved cysteine through the conserved F or W. D genes are given only for firm matches. Not every row has a clone size; where given, it reads once, few, many or a size class.

v_call	j_call	clone_size	d_call	cdr3_nt	cdr3_aa
TRBV25-1	TRBJ1-2	-	-	TGTGCCAGCAGTTGGAGAAACTATGGCTACACCTTC	CASSWRNYGYTF
TRBV25-1	TRBJ1-4	-	TRBD1	TGTGCCAGCAGCCAGATTGGACAGGGAGGAGGTGAAAAACTGTTTTTT	CASSQIGQGGGEKLFF
TRBV7-2	TRBJ1-1	-	TRBD1	TGTGCCAGCAGCTTCACATCCGGGACAGGGCGCACTGAAGCTTTCTTT	CASSFTSGTGRTEAFF
TRBV2	TRBJ2-3	once	TRBD2	TGTGCCAGCAGTGGCAGCGGGAGAGTGGGAGATACGCAGTATTTT	CASSGSGRVGDTQYF
TRBV7-2	TRBJ2-3	-	TRBD1	TGTGCCAGCAGCGCTAACAGGGGGGCAGATACGCAGTATTTT	CASSANRGADTQYF
TRBV27	TRBJ2-1	-	TRBD2	TGTGCCAGCAGCCCTAACCCCCCACTAGCGGAGCTCTACAATGAGCAGTTCTTC	CASSPNPPLAELYNEQFF
TRBV6-5	TRBJ1-4	-	-	TGTGCCAGCAGTTCAACAGGGCCGAGGATTCTAAAACTGTTTTTT	CASSSTGPRILKLFF
TRBV7-9	TRBJ2-7	few	TRBD1	TGTGCCAGCAGCTCACGGACAGGGGGCTCCGGTGAGCAGTACTTC	CASSSRTGGSGEQYF
TRBV11-3	TRBJ1-2	-	TRBD1	TGTGCCAGCAGCTATCGACAAAGGGGGCTCTATGGCTACACCTTC	CASSYRQRGLYGYTF
TRBV6-6	TRBJ2-7	-	TRBD1	TGTGCCAGCAGTTCCCCGACAGGGGCCTCCTACGAGCAGTACTTC	CASSSPTGASYEQYF
TRBV12-3/TRBV12-4	TRBJ1-5	-	-	TGTGCCAGCAGTCTCGGGTCAAATCAGCCCCAGCATTTT	CASSLGSNQPQHF
TRBV4-2	TRBJ2-7	-	TRBD2	TGTGCCAGCAGCCAAGTTAGCGGGAGAGGGTACGAGCAGTACTTC	CASSQVSGRGYEQYF
TRBV14	TRBJ1-4	-	-	TGTGCCAGCAGCCACAGGTATAATGAAAAACTGTTTTTT	CASSHRYNEKLFF
TRBV10-3	TRBJ2-1	-	TRBD1	TGTGCCATCAGTGTAGACAGGGGTATGCGGGATGAGCAGTTCTTC	CAISVDRGMRDEQFF
TRBV19	TRBJ2-7	once	TRBD1	TGTGCCAGTAGTATAGATGCAGGGGGTACACTCTACGAGCAGTACTTC	CASSIDAGGTLYEQYF
TRBV10-1	TRBJ2-6	-	-	TGCGCCAGCAGTGGAGGCTCTGGGGCCAACGTCCTGACTTTC	CASSGGSGANVLTF
TRBV9	TRBJ1-4	-	-	TGTGCCAGCAGCGTTGGAGCAACTAATGAAAAACTGTTTTTT	CASSVGATNEKLFF
TRBV3-1/TRBV3-2	TRBJ1-1	-	-	TGTGCCAGCAGTAGAGGGAGGGGAACTGAAGCTTTCTTT	CASSRGRGTEAFF
TRBV7-7	TRBJ2-1	-	TRBD1	TGTGCTAGCAGCTTTGGACAGGGGCTAGGGAATGAGCAGTTCTTC	CASSFGQGLGNEQFF
TRBV7-8	TRBJ2-5	-	TRBD2	TGTGCCAGCAGCTTGGGACTAGCGGGAGGGAATCAAGAGACCCAGTACTTC	CASSLGLAGGNQETQYF
TRBV5-4	TRBJ2-2	once	-	TGTGCCAGCAGCTTGGATCAGACTTCGAACACCGGGGAGCTGTTTTTT	CASSLDQTSNTGELFF
TRBV19	TRBJ2-2	-	TRBD2	TGTGCCAGTACCCCCCTGGGACTAGCGGGTAACACCGGGGAGCTGTTTTTT	CASTPLGLAGNTGELFF
TRBV19	TRBJ1-6	-	TRBD1	TGTGCCAGTAGTCTCAGGGGGTCGAGGAATTCACCCCTCCACTTT	CASSLRGSRNSPLHF
TRBV10-1	TRBJ1-2	-	TRBD1	TGCGCCAGCGGACAGGGTATAAACTATGGCTACACCTTC	CASGQGINYGYTF
TRBV5-1	TRBJ1-6	-	-	TGCGCCAGCAGCTCGGACAGTATTCATTCACCCCTCCACTTT	CASSSDSIHSPLHF
TRBV4-3	TRBJ1-1	-	-	TGCGCCAGCAGCCAAGATTTGAAGGGGAAGAACACTGAAGCTTTCTTT	CASSQDLKGKNTEAFF
TRBV24-1	TRBJ2-5	-	-	TGTGCCACCAGTGATACAGACCAAGAGACCCAGTACTTC	CATSDTDQETQYF
TRBV5-6	TRBJ1-3	-	TRBD1	TGTGCCAGCAGCTTGGGACAGGGAGGTGGAAACACCATATATTTT	CASSLGQGGGNTIYF
TRBV28	TRBJ2-3	-	-	TGTGCCAGCAGTTTAACGGTCGATAGGGGTCTTAGCACAGATACGCAGTATTTT	CASSLTVDRGLSTDTQYF